The 15 T cell receptor beta chains listed next were all sequenced from one sample in a study of graft-versus-host responses after intestinal transplantation. Irradiated stimulators labeled with violet dye, some 200,000 in number, were plated with some 200,000 CFSE-labeled responders. The protocol was immunoSEQ multiplex PCR, while the TCRdb copy is restricted to in-frame clones and leaves out a portion. The table shows roughly 20,000 clones, with about 45% occurring only once. The sequencing here drew on alloreactive CD8+ T cells from a mixed lymphocyte reaction culture, taken before transplantation. As to subset: CFSE-low proliferating T cells sorted from roughly six-day pre-transplant mixed lymphocyte reaction (GvH or HvG direction). Receptors were obtained from a human patient who was an organ donor for intestinal transplantation.

The rearrangement joins TRBV6-5 to TRBJ1-2, with D possibly being TRBD1 (5 bases). From germline, CDR1 is MNHEY and CDR2 SVGAGI. The CDR3 runs 13 residues. Trimming removed 0 bases at V and 3 bases at J, with 5 bases between. For the CDR3, the DNA is TGTGCCAGCAGTTACTCGGGACACTATGGCTACACCTTC. Protein: CASSYSGHYGYTF.

The V call is TRBV27, the J call TRBJ2-1; D gene unclear. The V gene's germline CDR1 is MNHEY and CDR2 SMNVEV (reference sequence). V lost 4 bases and J 4 bases, leaving 11 bases between the germline ends. The length of the CDR3 is 14 residues. Here the CDR3 reads CASSYLASYNEQFF. The DNA for the CDR3 is TGTGCCAGCAGTTATTTAGCTAGTTACAATGAGCAGTTCTTC.

The genes are TRBV29-1 and TRBJ1-2, with D possibly TRBD1 on 6 matching bases. V lost 6 bases to trimming and J lost 4 bases, with 18 bases between them. CDR3 length: 14 amino acids. CDR1 SQVTM and CDR2 ANQGSEA come from the germline V gene. CDR3: CSVDNGGSFYGYTF. CDR3 bases: TGCAGCGTCGACAATGGGGGCTCCTTCTATGGCTACACCTTC.

V usage is TRBV4-1 and J usage is TRBJ2-7, with 7 bases matching TRBD2. The assigned J gene may be wrong: the sequence end matches TRBJ2-1 better. From germline, CDR1 is MGHRA and CDR2 YSYEKL. The CDR3 sequence is 17 residues long. The DNA for the CDR3 is TGCGCCAGCAGCCAGGAAGCCGGGAGGAGCTCCTACAATGAGCAGTTCTTC. This sequence encodes CASSQEAGRSSYNEQFF.

This clone was found a few times. The sample carries other DNA sequences with the same CDR3. The chain has TRBV4-1 and TRBJ2-5, with 7 bases fitting TRBD2. The CDR3 covers 12 residues. J gave up 7 bases and V 4 bases, and 3 bases lay outside the gene matches. Germline V CDR1 and CDR2: MGHRA, YSYEKL. The CDR3 sequence is CASSPTGGTQYF. The CDR3 DNA reads as TGCGCCAGCAGCCCGACGGGGGGGACCCAGTACTTC.

This clone has only a few counts. This chain links TRBV18 with TRBJ1-2; a weak D match, TRBD1 (6 bases). The CDR3 is 15 amino acids. Trimming left V 4 bases short and J 0 bases short, with 12 bases between. Germline V gene data show CDR1 as KGHSH and CDR2 as LQKENI. As DNA, the CDR3 is TGTGCCAGCTCACGCCGGGACATCGCTAACTATGGCTACACCTTC. Its translation: CASSRRDIANYGYTF. Full variable domain (remainder filled in from reference TRBV18 and TRBJ1-2): NAGVMQNPRHLVRRRGQEARLRCSPMKGHSHVYWYRQLPEEGLKFMVYLQKENIIDESGMPKERFSAEFPKEGPSILRIQQVVRGDSAAYFCASSRRDIANYGYTFGSGTRLTVV.

The chain combines TRBV18 with TRBJ2-5; 12 bases are a match to TRBD2. This CDR3 has 19 residues. V lost 4 bases to trimming and J lost 4 bases; unmatched junction nucleotides: 16. Germline CDR1 KGHSH, CDR2 LQKENI. In nucleotides, the CDR3 is TGTGCCAGCTCACGGTTACAAAGGCTAGCGGGAGGGCCTGCAGAGACCCAGTACTTC. Translated: CASSRLQRLAGGPAETQYF.

This clone is labeled medium-sized. V usage is TRBV9 and J usage is TRBJ2-3; no firm D call. CDR1 SGDLS and CDR2 YYNGEE come from the germline V gene. The CDR3 is 13 amino acids. V gave up 3 bases and J gave up 9 bases, with 14 bases separating them. CDR3 residues: CASSALVQTTQYF. In DNA, the CDR3 is TGTGCCAGCAGCGCCTTAGTCCAAACCACGCAGTATTTT.

The V call is TRBV2, the J call TRBJ2-1, with D possibly being TRBD1 or TRBD2 (5 bases each). Trimming pared 4 bases from V and 10 bases from J, leaving 26 bases between. CDR3 size: 17 residues. The V gene's germline CDR1 is SNHLY and CDR2 FYNNEI. The CDR3 loop reads CASSVASHGGVRYEQFF. The CDR3 coding sequence is TGTGCCAGCAGTGTAGCGTCCCATGGGGGAGTCCGCTACGAGCAGTTCTTC.

The rearrangement uses TRBV4-1 and TRBJ2-7; D possibly corresponds to TRBD1 (5 bases). The V gene lost 2 bases and the J gene lost 3 bases, with 14 bases spanning the gap. Germline V gene sequence: CDR1 MGHRA, CDR2 YSYEKL. This CDR3 spans 15 amino acids. CDR3 sequence reads: CASSQRPGRRYEQYF. The CDR3 DNA follows: TGCGCCAGCAGCCAACGCCCAGGGCGACGCTACGAGCAGTACTTC.

This clone was counted only a few times. The V call is TRBV5-1, the J call TRBJ2-1; 11 bases are shared with TRBD2. The CDR3 extends over 17 amino acids. Germline CDR1 SGHRS, CDR2 YFSETQ. After removal of 0 bases from V and 3 bases from J, the junction contained 5 bases not matched to a gene. The chain's CDR3 is CASSLAGGLAVYNEQFF. The CDR3 region has the DNA TGCGCCAGCAGCTTGGCCGGGGGACTAGCGGTCTACAATGAGCAGTTCTTC.

The gene calls are TRBV27 and TRBJ1-2; 9 bases fit TRBD1. The junction had 0 bases not matched to a gene; V was cut back by 6 bases and J by 4 bases. CDR1 MNHEY and CDR2 SMNVEV come from the germline V gene (reference sequence). The CDR3 covers 12 residues. The CDR3 DNA is TGTGCCAGCAGGACAGGGGGCTATGGCTACACCTTC. Protein product: CASRTGGYGYTF.

In the case of this clone: Its ends do not fully match the called genes, so a read error is possible. The chain recombines TRBV9 with TRBJ2-7; 7 bases are shared with TRBD1. CDR1 and CDR2 from the germline V gene are SGDLS and YYNGEE. This CDR3 spans 14 amino acids. Here the CDR3 DNA reads TGTGCCAGCAGCTCAGGGGGTCTAGCCTACGAGCAGCACTTC. As protein: CASSSGGLAYEQHF.

This clone was recorded once. A much larger clone is a single base away; this may be a read error. The rearrangement uses TRBV4-1 and TRBJ2-5, with unresolved D. CDR3 length equals 13 residues. In germline, CDR1 is MGHRA, CDR2 YSYEKL. The DNA for the CDR3 is TGCGCCAGCAGCCAAGTCGGGCAAGAGGCCCAGTACTTC. Translating gives CASSQVGQEAQYF.

This clone was observed a handful of times. A junction boundary mismatches the germline segment, possibly from a read error. This rearrangement joins TRBV6-6 to TRBJ2-2; 10 nucleotides agree with TRBD2. CDR1 and CDR2 (germline): MNHNY, SVGAGI (reference sequence). This CDR3 region has 15 residues. CDR3 sequence: CAGRGSGRDTGELFF. CDR3 coding DNA: TGTGCCGGCAGGGGGAGCGGGAGGGACACCGGGGAGCTGTTTTTT.